The 5 T cell receptor beta chains given below trace back to one sample, sequenced in a study of blood T cell repertoires in COVID-19. The data were produced by immunoSEQ multiplex PCR, yet TCRdb's version contains in-frame clones alone and is incomplete. The sample has 250,000 to 300,000 clones; approximately 88% are singletons. What was sequenced was peripheral blood. These receptors came from a woman aged 25 to 39 with acute or convalescent COVID-19.

V gene TRBV15 combines with J gene TRBJ1-4; 10 bases map to TRBD1. Trimming at V came to 1 base and at J to 4 bases, leaving 0 bases not matched to a gene. This CDR3 contains 15 residues. The germline CDR1 and CDR2 sequences are LNHNV and YYDKDF (reference sequence). CDR3 coding DNA: TGTGCCACCAGCAGAGGGACAGGGGGTAATGAAAAACTGTTTTTT. It is translated as CATSRGTGGNEKLFF.

This sequence joins TRBV2 and TRBJ1-5; the D gene is possibly TRBD1 (5 bases). The CDR3 has 14 amino acids. The V gene's germline CDR1 is SNHLY and CDR2 FYNNEI. V was cut by 3 bases and J by 7 bases, with 13 bases left in between. DNA of the CDR3: TGTGCCAGCAGTGACAGGTGGGGGGAACAGCCCCAGCATTTT. This codes for CASSDRWGEQPQHF.

V gene TRBV10-3 combines with J gene TRBJ2-1, with 14 positions matching TRBD2. The germline CDR1 and CDR2 sequences are ENHRY and SYGVKD. V lost 6 bases and J lost 6; bases outside the gene matches: 4. The CDR3 covers 15 residues. The CDR3 sequence: CAISAGLAGVNEQFF. CDR3 DNA sequence: TGTGCCATCAGCGCGGGACTAGCGGGAGTCAATGAGCAGTTCTTC.

V is TRBV5-5 and J is TRBJ2-7; 7 nucleotides match TRBD1. The germline gives CDR1 SGHKS, CDR2 YYEKEE (reference sequence). J was trimmed by 4 bases and V by 4 bases; bases with no gene match: 11. There are 15 residues in the CDR3. The CDR3 DNA sequence: TGTGCCAGCAGCAACCGACAGGGCATTATGTACGAGCAGTACTTC. It yields the protein CASSNRQGIMYEQYF.

The DNA of the CDR3 is TGTGCCAGCAGCAAAGGGGGACAGGCAAAGTCTAGGGTGAACACTGAAGCTTTCTTT. Encoded protein: CASSKGGQAKSRVNTEAFF. This sequence joins TRBV21-1 and TRBJ1-1; the D call of TRBD1 is as the table states it, not checked on the DNA. TRBV21-1 constitutes a pseudogene. The CDR3 has 19 residues.